The sample holds many counts of the clone carrying this TCR beta chain. Its target is not known. This entry belongs to a study of post-analysis software for immune sequencing data. Across the study: Patients had relapsing-remitting, secondary progressive or progressive-relapsing multiple sclerosis; some lacked subtype. Overall study results and limits: F measure clustering grouped samples strongly by preparation batch. Significantly decreased normalized Chao1 diversity was recorded for multiple sclerosis patients relative to controls. Relative to controls, patients had five TRBV segments at higher frequency, with TRBV5-6, TRBV5-1 and TRBV20-1 among these.

The CDR3 covers 15 residues. V lost 4 bases to trimming and J lost 6 bases, with 16 bases between them. Per germline, CDR1 LNHNV and CDR2 YYDKDF (reference sequence). The authors incorporated unique molecular identifiers into the TCR beta cDNA libraries. Once about 0.85 to 10 million T cells were used, roughly 500,000 cDNA molecules resulted. MiXCR, run by TCRdb on the PCR reads, gives a single entry per CDR3 protein. The table shows around 200,000 distinct CDR3 sequences, with over 25% occurring only once. This chain connects TRBV15 to TRBJ2-1; the D gene is possibly TRBD1 (6 bases). Sequenced input: blood. The receptor comes from a girl aged 2-17 years with multiple sclerosis. CDR3 region: CATSTQSGGVNEQFF. The CDR3 nucleotides are TGTGCCACCAGCACTCAAAGTGGGGGCGTCAATGAGCAGTTCTTC.